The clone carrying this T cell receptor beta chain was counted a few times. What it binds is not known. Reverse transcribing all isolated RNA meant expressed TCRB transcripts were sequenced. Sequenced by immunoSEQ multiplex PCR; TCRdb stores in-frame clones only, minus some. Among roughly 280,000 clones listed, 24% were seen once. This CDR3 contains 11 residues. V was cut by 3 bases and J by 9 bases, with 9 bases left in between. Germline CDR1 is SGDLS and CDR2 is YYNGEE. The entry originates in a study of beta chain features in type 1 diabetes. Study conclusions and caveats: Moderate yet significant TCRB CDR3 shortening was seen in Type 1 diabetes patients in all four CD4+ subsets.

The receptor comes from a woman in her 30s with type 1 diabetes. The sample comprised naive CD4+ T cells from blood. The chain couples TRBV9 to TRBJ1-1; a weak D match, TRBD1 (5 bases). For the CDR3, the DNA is TGTGCCAGCAGCGGGAGGGGACAAGCTTTCTTT. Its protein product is CASSGRGQAFF.